The entry that follows covers one T cell receptor (beta chain) sequence. No antigen is known for it. This record belongs to a study of T cell repertoires in ileal Crohn's disease. CDR1 MGHDK and CDR2 SYGVNS come from the germline V gene. After removal of 2 bases from V and 4 bases from J, the junction contained 8 bases not matched to a gene. The CDR3 runs to 16 residues. Repertoires were generated with immunoSEQ multiplex PCR, while TCRdb's copy carries only in-frame clones and drops some. The sample has more than 60,000 clones, about 89% seen once. As for time point: neoterminal ileum biopsy at postoperative endoscopy, about 6 months after surgery. Overall study results and limits: High-frequency clones were more common in sorted CD8 than CD4 cells. Clonal expansions were more frequent in active smokers than non-smokers at surgery. Clonality above 26.8% at surgery always came with endoscopic recurrence.

The receptor was derived from an adult with Crohn's disease. This chain connects TRBV25-1 to TRBJ2-3; 8 nucleotides line up with TRBD1. The sequenced material came from ileal tissue. The CDR3 DNA reads as TGTGCCAGCAGTGAAGGTGGCAGGGGGCTGGCAGATACGCAGTATTTT. Translating gives CASSEGGRGLADTQYF.